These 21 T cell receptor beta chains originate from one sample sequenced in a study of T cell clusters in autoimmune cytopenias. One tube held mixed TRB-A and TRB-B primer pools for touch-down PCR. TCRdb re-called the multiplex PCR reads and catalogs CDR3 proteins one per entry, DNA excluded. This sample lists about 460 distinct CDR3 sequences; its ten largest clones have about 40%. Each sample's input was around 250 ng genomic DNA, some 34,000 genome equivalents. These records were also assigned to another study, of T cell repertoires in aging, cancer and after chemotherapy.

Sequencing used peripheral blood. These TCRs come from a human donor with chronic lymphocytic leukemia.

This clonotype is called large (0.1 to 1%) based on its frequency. CDR3 loop: CASGKGVQETQYF. This sequence joins TRBV12-3 or TRBV12-4 and TRBJ2-5; TCRdb's D gene call, TRBD1, goes unchecked for lack of DNA. This CDR3 has 13 amino acids.

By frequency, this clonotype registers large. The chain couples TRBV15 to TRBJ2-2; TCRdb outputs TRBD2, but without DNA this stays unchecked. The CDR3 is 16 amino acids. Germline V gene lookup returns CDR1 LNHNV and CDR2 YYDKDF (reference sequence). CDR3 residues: CATSPSGGAIAGELFF.

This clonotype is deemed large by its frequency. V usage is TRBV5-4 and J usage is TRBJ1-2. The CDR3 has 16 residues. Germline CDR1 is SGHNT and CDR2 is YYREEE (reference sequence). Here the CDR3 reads CASSFPQAQQVGGYTF.

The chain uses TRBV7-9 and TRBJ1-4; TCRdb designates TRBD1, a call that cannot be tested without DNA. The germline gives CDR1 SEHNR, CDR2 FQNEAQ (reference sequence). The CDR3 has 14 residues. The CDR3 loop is CASSFTEGHEKLFF.

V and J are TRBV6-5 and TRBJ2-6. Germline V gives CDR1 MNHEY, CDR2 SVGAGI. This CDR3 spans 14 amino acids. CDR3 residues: CASSVVAGANVLTF.

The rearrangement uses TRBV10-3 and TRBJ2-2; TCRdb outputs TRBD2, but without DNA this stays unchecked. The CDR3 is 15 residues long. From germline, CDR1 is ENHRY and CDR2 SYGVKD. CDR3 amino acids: CAISEGGGIPGELFF.

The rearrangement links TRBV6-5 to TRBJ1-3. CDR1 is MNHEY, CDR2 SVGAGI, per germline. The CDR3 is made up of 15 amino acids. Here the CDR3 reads CASSHLAGSGNTIYF.

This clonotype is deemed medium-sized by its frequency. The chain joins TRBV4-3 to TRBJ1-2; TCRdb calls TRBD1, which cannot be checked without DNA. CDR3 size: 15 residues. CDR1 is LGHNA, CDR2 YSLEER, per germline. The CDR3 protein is CASSQRVWGTDGYTF.

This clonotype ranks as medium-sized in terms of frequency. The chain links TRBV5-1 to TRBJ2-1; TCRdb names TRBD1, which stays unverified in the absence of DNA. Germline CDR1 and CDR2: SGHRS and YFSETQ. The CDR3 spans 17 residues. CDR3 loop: CASSLVLAGDLYNEQFF.

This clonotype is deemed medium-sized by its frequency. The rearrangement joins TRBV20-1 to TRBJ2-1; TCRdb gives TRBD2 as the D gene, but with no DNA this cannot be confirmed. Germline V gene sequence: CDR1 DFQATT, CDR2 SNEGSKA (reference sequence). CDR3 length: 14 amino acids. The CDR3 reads CSAPTSGGAAEQFF.

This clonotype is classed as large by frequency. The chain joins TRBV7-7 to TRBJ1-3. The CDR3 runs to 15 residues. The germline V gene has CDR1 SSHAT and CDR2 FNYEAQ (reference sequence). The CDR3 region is CASSPGPDSGNTIYF.

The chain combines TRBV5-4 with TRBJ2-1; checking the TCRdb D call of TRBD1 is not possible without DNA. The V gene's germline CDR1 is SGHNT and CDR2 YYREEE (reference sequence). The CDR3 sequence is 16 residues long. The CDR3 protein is CASSFISGGTYNEQFF.

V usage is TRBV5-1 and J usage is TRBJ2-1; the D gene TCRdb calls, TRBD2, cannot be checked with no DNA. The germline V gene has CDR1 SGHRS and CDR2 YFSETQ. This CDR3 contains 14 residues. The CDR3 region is CASSSPTSGNEQFF.

CDR3 loop: CASTRGGGTDTQYF. The rearrangement links TRBV6-5 to TRBJ2-3; TCRdb names TRBD1, which stays unverified in the absence of DNA. The germline V gene encodes CDR1 MNHEY and CDR2 SVGAGI. The CDR3 has 14 residues.

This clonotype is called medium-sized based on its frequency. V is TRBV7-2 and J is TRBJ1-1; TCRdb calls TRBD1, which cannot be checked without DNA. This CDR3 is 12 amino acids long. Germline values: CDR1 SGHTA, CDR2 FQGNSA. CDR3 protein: CASSLSAGEAFF.

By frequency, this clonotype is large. The CDR3 reads CASKLGGRLTGELFF. The gene calls are TRBV19 and TRBJ2-2; TCRdb's D gene call, TRBD1, goes unchecked for lack of DNA. The germline V gene has CDR1 LNHDA and CDR2 SQIVND (reference sequence). This CDR3 has 15 residues.

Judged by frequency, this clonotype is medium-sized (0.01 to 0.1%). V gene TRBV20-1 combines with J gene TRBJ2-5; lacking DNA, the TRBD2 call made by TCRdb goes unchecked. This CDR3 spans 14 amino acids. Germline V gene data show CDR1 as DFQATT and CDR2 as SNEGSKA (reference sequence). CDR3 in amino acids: CSSNPPRLEETQYF.

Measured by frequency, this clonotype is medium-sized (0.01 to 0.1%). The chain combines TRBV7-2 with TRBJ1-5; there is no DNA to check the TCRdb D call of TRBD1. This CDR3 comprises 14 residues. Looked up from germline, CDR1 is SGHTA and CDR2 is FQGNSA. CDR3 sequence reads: CASSRGGGNQPQHF.

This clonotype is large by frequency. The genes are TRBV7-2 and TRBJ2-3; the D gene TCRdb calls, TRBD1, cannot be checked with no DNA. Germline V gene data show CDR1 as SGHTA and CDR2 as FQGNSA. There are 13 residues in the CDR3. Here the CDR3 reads CASRDRGTDTQYF.

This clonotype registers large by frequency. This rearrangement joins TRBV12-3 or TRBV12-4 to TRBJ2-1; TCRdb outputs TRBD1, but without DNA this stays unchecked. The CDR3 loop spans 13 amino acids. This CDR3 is CASSLGQNNEQFF.

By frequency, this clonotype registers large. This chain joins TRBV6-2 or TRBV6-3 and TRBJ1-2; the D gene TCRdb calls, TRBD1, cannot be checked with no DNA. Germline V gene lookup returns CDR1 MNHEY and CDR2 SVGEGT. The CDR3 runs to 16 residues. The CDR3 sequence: CASSYWTGGRLDGYTF.